Below, 16 T cell receptor beta chains from the same sample are listed, as sequenced in a study of naive and memory T cell subsets. Study findings and constraints: Especially in CD8 cells, naive repertoires contained a few larger clonotypes, possibly CD45RA-re-expressing memory cells.

For these receptors, no antigen is known. An equimolar mix of two oligonucleotides served as the beta constant-region primer for TRBC1 and TRBC2. The ligated cDNA underwent four PCR rounds using SP2 and nested alpha and beta constant-region primers. TCRdb reanalysed the UMI-ligation and nested PCR reads using MiXCR and keeps one entry per CDR3 protein. The sample carries around 93,000 distinct CDR3 sequences, about 11% recorded once. The specimen was naive CD4+ T cells from blood. The receptors stem from a human donor in good health.

This clonotype was detected many times. This chain uses TRBV5-5 with TRBJ2-3; no clear D. This CDR3 has 14 amino acids. Trimming took 2 bases from V and 1 from J, leaving 8 bases between them. Germline CDR1 and CDR2: SGHKS and YYEKEE (reference sequence). CDR3 residues: CASSFPSGTDTQYF. DNA for the CDR3: TGTGCCAGCAGCTTCCCCAGCGGCACAGATACGCAGTATTTT.

The chain has TRBV12-3 or TRBV12-4 and TRBJ2-7; 9 bases map to TRBD2. The CDR3 is 14 residues long. V shed 5 bases, J shed 6 bases, and the junction held 8 bases outside the gene matches. Here the CDR3 reads CASSRASGISEQYF. The CDR3 coding sequence is TGTGCCAGCAGTAGGGCTAGCGGGATATCCGAGCAGTACTTC.

This clonotype has at least ten counts. CDR3 in amino acids: CASSVSPDRVEQFF. CDR3 coding DNA: TGTGCCAGCAGTGTCTCCCCCGACAGGGTTGAGCAGTTCTTC. V gene TRBV2 combines with J gene TRBJ2-1; 7 positions agree with TRBD1. The CDR3 covers 14 residues. Germline CDR1 is SNHLY and CDR2 is FYNNEI. With 4 bases clipped from V and 9 bases from J, the junction kept 9 bases outside the gene matches.

This clonotype has a handful of counts. V and J are TRBV7-9 and TRBJ2-1; no definite D call. Trimming took off 3 bases at V and 5 bases at J, with 11 bases between the two ends. The CDR3 is 14 amino acids. Germline CDR1 reads SEHNR; CDR2 reads FQNEAQ (reference sequence). In nucleotides, the CDR3 is TGTGCCAGCAGCTTGAGTCAGGTTAACAATGAGCAGTTCTTC. Its translation: CASSLSQVNNEQFF.

This chain links TRBV5-1 with TRBJ2-3; D remains unclear. This CDR3 contains 13 residues. The ends were cut back, 7 bases at V and 4 bases at J, with 13 bases in the middle. The germline V gene encodes CDR1 SGHRS and CDR2 YFSETQ. This chain's CDR3 is CASSLYSSDTQYF. The CDR3 nucleotides read TGCGCCAGCTCATTGTATAGCTCAGATACGCAGTATTTT.

This clonotype was seen more than once but under ten times. The J gene is TRBJ2-6, the V gene TRBV7-2; D is unclear. Germline values: CDR1 SGHTA, CDR2 FQGNSA. The CDR3 is made up of 18 amino acids. The germline V and J ends were trimmed by 4 bases and 0 bases, with 16 bases remaining between them. DNA for the CDR3: TGTGCCAGCAGCTCTCGCCTTTACACGGTCTCTGGGGCCAACGTCCTGACTTTC. Amino acid sequence: CASSSRLYTVSGANVLTF.

The V call is TRBV7-2, the J call TRBJ1-3; 7 bases are a match to TRBD1. The CDR3 is made up of 16 amino acids. The germline V gene encodes CDR1 SGHTA and CDR2 FQGNSA. V shed 3 bases, J shed 2 bases, and the junction held 7 bases outside the gene matches. CDR3 nucleotide sequence: TGTGCCAGCAGCTTGGTACCCAGGGGGACTGGAAACACCATATATTTT. Its translation is CASSLVPRGTGNTIYF.

The gene calls are TRBV25-1 and TRBJ2-1; D is possibly TRBD1 (6 bases). The CDR3 extends over 13 amino acids. Deletions cut 3 bases from V and 3 bases from J, with 6 bases between. Germline-derived CDR1 and CDR2 are MGHDK and SYGVNS. CDR3 loop: CASSDRGYNEQFF. CDR3 nucleotides: TGTGCCAGCAGTGACAGGGGCTACAATGAGCAGTTCTTC.

The sample holds one count of this clonotype. This rearrangement joins TRBV5-1 to TRBJ2-7; 7 nucleotides align to TRBD2. CDR3 length: 13 residues. The germline V gene has CDR1 SGHRS and CDR2 YFSETQ. With V trimmed by 2 bases and J by 5 bases, 4 bases remained unmatched. This CDR3 reads CASSLAGTNEQYF. The DNA of the CDR3 is TGCGCCAGCAGCTTAGCGGGGACCAACGAGCAGTACTTC.

This clonotype was seen a few times. The chain uses TRBV7-9 and TRBJ1-1; maybe TRBD1 (5 bases). Trimming left V 2 bases short and J 0 bases short, with 19 bases between. The CDR3 consists of 18 residues. Germline assignment: CDR1 SEHNR and CDR2 FQNEAQ (reference sequence). CDR3 residues: CASSLKSRDRGLNTEAFF. The CDR3, as DNA: TGTGCCAGCAGCTTAAAGTCCCGGGACCGGGGGTTGAACACTGAAGCTTTCTTT.

This clonotype was picked up a small number of times. The chain recombines TRBV2 with TRBJ1-1; D is unclear. Germline CDR1 and CDR2: SNHLY and FYNNEI. V was pared by 8 bases and J by 0 bases, with 10 bases between. The CDR3 runs 13 residues. DNA of the CDR3: TGTGCCAGCCTCCGGTCAATGAACACTGAAGCTTTCTTT. Residues: CASLRSMNTEAFF.

This clonotype occurred a few times. The chain joins TRBV27 to TRBJ2-7; TRBD2 matches 7 bases. CDR1 and CDR2 from the germline V gene are MNHEY and SMNVEV (reference sequence). J lost 0 bases, V lost 6 bases, and 5 bases had no gene match. This CDR3 has 14 residues. In nucleotides, the CDR3 is TGTGCCAGCAGCGGACTAGGGGACTCCTACGAGCAGTACTTC. As protein: CASSGLGDSYEQYF.

This clonotype was counted only a few times. The V call is TRBV25-1, the J call TRBJ2-1; no reliable D call. V gave up 3 bases and J gave up 4 bases, with 1 base separating them. Germline CDR1 and CDR2: MGHDK and SYGVNS. The CDR3 totals 11 residues. The CDR3 protein is CASSEYNEQFF. CDR3 sequence (DNA): TGTGCCAGCAGTGAGTACAATGAGCAGTTCTTC. Combining the CDR3 with reference TRBV25-1 and TRBJ2-1 gives the whole variable domain EADIYQTPRYLVIGTGKKITLECSQTMGHDKMYWYQQDPGMELHLIHYSYGVNSTEKGDLSSESTVSRIRTEHFPLTLESARPSHTSQYLCASSEYNEQFFGPGTRLTVL.

The V and J genes are TRBV5-1 and TRBJ2-7; weak D call: TRBD2 (6 bases). CDR3 length: 15 amino acids. Germline V gene lookup returns CDR1 SGHRS and CDR2 YFSETQ. The V end was cut by 0 bases, the J end by 2 bases, with 12 bases between. The chain's CDR3 is CASSLVPSEAYEQYF. CDR3 DNA sequence: TGCGCCAGCAGCTTGGTACCTAGCGAGGCCTACGAGCAGTACTTC.

V usage is TRBV6-2 or TRBV6-3 and J usage is TRBJ2-1; 12 bases are a match to TRBD2. Germline trimming cut 6 bases from V and 10 bases from J; bases unmatched to any gene: 16. Germline CDR1 and CDR2: MNHEY and SVGEGT. This CDR3 has 17 amino acids. This CDR3 reads CASSHGPLAGGPGEQFF. As DNA, the CDR3 is TGTGCCAGCAGCCACGGTCCCCTAGCGGGGGGGCCCGGGGAGCAGTTCTTC.

The rearrangement uses TRBV7-9 and TRBJ2-3, with 12 nucleotides matching TRBD2. Germline V gives CDR1 SEHNR, CDR2 FQNEAQ (reference sequence). J lost 1 base, V lost 5 bases, and 7 bases had no gene match. This CDR3 has 17 residues. The chain's CDR3 is CASSPGTSGRRTDTQYF. The CDR3 bases are TGTGCCAGCAGCCCTGGGACTAGCGGGCGTCGCACAGATACGCAGTATTTT.